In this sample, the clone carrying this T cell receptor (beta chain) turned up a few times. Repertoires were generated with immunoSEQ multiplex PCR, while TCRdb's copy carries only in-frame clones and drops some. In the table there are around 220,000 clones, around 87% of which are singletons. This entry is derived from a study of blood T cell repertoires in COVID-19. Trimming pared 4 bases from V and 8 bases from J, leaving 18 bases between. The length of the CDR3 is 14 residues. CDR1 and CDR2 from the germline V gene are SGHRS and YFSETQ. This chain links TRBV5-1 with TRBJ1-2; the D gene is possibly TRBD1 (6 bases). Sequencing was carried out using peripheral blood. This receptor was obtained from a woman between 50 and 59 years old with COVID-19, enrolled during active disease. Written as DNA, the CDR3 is TGCGCCAGCAGCCCCAACACAGGGCCGGGAGGCTACACCTTC. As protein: CASSPNTGPGGYTF.